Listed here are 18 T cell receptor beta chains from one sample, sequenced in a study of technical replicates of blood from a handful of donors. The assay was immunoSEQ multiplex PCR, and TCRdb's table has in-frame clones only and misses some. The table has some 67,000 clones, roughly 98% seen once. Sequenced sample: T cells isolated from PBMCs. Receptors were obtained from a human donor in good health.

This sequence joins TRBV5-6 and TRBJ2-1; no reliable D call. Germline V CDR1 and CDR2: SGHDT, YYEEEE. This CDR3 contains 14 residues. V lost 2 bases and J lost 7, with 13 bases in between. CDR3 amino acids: CASSFPTSVNEQFF. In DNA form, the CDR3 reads TGTGCCAGCAGCTTCCCCACGAGCGTTAATGAGCAGTTCTTC.

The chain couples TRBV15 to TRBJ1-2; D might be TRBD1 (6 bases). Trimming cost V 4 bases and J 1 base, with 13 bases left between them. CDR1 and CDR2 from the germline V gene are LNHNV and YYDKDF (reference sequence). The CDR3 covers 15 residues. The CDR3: CATSNPTGFNYGYTF. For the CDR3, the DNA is TGTGCCACCAGCAATCCAACAGGGTTTAACTATGGCTACACCTTC.

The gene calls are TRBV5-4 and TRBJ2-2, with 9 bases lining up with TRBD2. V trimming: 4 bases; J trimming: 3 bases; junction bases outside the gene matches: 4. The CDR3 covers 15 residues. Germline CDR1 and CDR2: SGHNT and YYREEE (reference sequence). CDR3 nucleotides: TGTGCCAGCAGCCCATGGACTAGCGACACCGGGGAGCTGTTTTTT. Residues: CASSPWTSDTGELFF.

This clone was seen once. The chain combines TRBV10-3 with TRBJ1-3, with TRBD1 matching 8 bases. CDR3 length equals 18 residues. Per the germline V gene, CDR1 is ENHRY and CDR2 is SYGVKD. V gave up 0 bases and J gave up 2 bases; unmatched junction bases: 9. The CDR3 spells CAISESPGQGGAGNTIYF. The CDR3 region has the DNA TGTGCCATCAGTGAGTCACCCGGACAGGGAGGTGCTGGAAACACCATATATTTT.

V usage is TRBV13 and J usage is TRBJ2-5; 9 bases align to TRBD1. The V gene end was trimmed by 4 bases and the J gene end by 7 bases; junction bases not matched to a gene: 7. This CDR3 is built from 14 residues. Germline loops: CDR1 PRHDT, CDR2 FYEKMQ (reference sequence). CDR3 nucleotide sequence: TGTGCCAGCAGCTACACAGGGGGCGTGGGGACCCAGTACTTC. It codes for CASSYTGGVGTQYF. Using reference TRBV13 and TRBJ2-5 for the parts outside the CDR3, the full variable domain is AAGVIQSPRHLIKEKRETATLKCYPIPRHDTVYWYQQGPGQDPQFLISFYEKMQSDKGSIPDRFSAQQFSDYHSELNMSSLELGDSALYFCASSYTGGVGTQYFGPGTRLLVL.

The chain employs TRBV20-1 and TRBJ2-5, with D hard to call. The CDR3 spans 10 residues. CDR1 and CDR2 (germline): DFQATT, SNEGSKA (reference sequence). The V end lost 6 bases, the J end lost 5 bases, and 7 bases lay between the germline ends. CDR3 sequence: CSASLETQYF. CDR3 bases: TGCAGTGCATCTCTGGAGACCCAGTACTTC.

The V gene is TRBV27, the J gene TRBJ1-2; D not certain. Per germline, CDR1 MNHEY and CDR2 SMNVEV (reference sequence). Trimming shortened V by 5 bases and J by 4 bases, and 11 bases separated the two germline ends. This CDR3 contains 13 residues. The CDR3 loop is CASSRRPLYGYTF. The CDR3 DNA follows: TGTGCCAGCAGTAGGAGACCTCTCTATGGCTACACCTTC.

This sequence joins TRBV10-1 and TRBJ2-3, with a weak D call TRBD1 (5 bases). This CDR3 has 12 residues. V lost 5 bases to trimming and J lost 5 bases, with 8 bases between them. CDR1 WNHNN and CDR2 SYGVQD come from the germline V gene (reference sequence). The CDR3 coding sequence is TGCGCCAGCAGTCCTACAGGAGATACGCAGTATTTT. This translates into CASSPTGDTQYF.

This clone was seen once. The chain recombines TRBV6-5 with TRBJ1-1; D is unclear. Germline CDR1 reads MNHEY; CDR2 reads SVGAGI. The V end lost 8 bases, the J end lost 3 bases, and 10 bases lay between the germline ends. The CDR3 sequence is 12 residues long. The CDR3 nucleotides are TGTGCCAGCTTCCCTACGGACACTGAAGCTTTCTTT. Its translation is CASFPTDTEAFF.

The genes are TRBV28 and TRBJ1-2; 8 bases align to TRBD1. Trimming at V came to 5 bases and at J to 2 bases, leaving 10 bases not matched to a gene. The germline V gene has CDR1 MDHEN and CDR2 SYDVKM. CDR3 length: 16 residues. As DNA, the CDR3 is TGTGCCAGCAGTCCGTTCCCCGGGACAGGCAACTATGGCTACACCTTC. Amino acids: CASSPFPGTGNYGYTF.

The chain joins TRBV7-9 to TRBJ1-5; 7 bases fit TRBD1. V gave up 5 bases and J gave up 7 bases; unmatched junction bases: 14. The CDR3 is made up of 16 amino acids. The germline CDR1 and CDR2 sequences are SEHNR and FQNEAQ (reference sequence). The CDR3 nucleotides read TGTGCCAGCAGCAGCGACAGGGAATTTCTACGGCAGCCCCAGCATTTT. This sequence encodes CASSSDREFLRQPQHF. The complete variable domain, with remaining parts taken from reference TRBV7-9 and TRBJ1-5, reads DTGVSQNPRHKITKRGQNVTFRCDPISEHNRLYWYRQTLGQGPEFLTYFQNEAQLEKSRLLSDRFSAERPKGSFSTLEIQRTEQGDSAMYLCASSSDREFLRQPQHFGDGTRLSIL.

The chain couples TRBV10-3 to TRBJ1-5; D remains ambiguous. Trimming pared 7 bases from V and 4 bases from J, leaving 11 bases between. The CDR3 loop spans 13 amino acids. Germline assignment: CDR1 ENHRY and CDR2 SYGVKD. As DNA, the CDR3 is TGTGCCATCAATGCGAACGGTAATCAGCCCCAGCATTTT. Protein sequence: CAINANGNQPQHF.

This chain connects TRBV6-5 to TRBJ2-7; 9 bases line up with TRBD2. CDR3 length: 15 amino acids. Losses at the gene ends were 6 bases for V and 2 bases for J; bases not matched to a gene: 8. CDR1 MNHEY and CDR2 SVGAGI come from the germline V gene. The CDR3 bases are TGTGCCAGCAGGAGCGGGAGGTTCTTTCCCTACGAGCAGTACTTC. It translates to CASRSGRFFPYEQYF.

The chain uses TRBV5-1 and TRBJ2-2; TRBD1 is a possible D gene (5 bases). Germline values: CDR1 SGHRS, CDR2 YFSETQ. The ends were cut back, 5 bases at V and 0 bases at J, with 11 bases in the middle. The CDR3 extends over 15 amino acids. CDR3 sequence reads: CASSSGLPNTGELFF. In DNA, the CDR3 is TGCGCCAGCAGTTCAGGGCTGCCGAACACCGGGGAGCTGTTTTTT.

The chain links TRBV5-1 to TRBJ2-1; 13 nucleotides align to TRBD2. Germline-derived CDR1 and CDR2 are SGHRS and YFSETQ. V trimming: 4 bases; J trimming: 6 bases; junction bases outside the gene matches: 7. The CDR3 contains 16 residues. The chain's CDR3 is CASSITGTSGVNEQFF. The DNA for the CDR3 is TGCGCCAGCAGCATTACCGGGACTAGCGGGGTCAATGAGCAGTTCTTC. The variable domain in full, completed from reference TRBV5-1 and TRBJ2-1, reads KAGVTQTPRYLIKTRGQQVTLSCSPISGHRSVSWYQQTPGQGLQFLFEYFSETQRNKGNFPGRFSGRQFSNSRSEMNVSTLELGDSALYLCASSITGTSGVNEQFFGPGTRLTVL.

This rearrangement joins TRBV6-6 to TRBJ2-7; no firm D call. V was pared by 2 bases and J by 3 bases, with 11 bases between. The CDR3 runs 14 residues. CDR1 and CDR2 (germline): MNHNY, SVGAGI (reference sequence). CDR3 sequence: CASSYGGPDYEQYF. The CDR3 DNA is TGTGCCAGCAGTTACGGCGGTCCAGACTACGAGCAGTACTTC.

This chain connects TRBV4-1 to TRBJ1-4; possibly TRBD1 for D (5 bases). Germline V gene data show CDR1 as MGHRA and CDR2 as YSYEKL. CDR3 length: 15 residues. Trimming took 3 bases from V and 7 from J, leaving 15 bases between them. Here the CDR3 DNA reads TGCGCCAGCAGCCACGGGTTGCAGGGTTCTGAAAAACTGTTTTTT. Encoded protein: CASSHGLQGSEKLFF.

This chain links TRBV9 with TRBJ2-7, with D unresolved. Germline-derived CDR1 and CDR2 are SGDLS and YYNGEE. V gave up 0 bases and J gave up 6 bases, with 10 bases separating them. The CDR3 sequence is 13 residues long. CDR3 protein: CASSVELYGEQYF. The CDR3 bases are TGTGCCAGCAGCGTAGAGCTCTACGGCGAGCAGTACTTC.